The clone carrying this TCR beta chain was recorded once. Antigen specificity is unknown. This sample was included in a study of shared clonotypes between healthy human individuals. Whole-study findings and limits: Represented diversity (both genetic and exposure-history) was limited by the small number of donors.

A 200 ng quantity of DNA, tens of thousands of T cell genomes, went into the sorted-subset replicate PCRs. Measured with immunoSEQ multiplex PCR; TCRdb has only the in-frame clones, and not every one. The table includes about 1.5 million clones, roughly 98% detected once. The material sequenced was naive CD4+ T cells sorted from blood. This sample's subset: CD45RA+ positively selected. The sequence derives from a man aged 30 to 45 in good health.

The DNA for the CDR3 is TGCGCCAGCAGCCAAGTCGGGGCAGGGAATGGCTACACCTTC. Translating it yields CASSQVGAGNGYTF. The V call is TRBV4-1, the J call TRBJ1-2, with D possibly matching TRBD1 (5 bases). Germline lookup yields CDR1 MGHRA and CDR2 YSYEKL. CDR3 length: 14 amino acids. The V gene lost 1 base and the J gene lost 6 bases, with 12 bases spanning the gap.